A single sample gave rise to the 8 T cell receptor beta chains below, sequenced in a study of T cells after yellow fever vaccination. A single record per CDR3 protein comes from TCRdb applying MiXCR to the 5' RACE reads. This sample has under 300,000 distinct CDR3 sequences, with less than 8.5% found just once. Material: CD4+ T cells sorted from PBMCs, obtained 15 days after the yellow fever booster vaccination. Every receptor here comes from a man under 40 who received the YFV17D yellow fever vaccine.

This clonotype turned up a few times. The rearrangement joins TRBV24-1 to TRBJ2-5, with TRBD1 matching over 9 bases. The CDR3 extends over 17 amino acids. Trimming cost V 4 bases and J 5 bases; bases outside gene matches: 13. The germline V gene has CDR1 KGHDR and CDR2 SFDVKD. CDR3: CATSEGQGRMSRETQYF. In DNA, the CDR3 is TGTGCCACCAGTGAGGGACAGGGAAGGATGTCCCGGGAGACCCAGTACTTC.

This clonotype has a count of ten or more. The V and J genes are TRBV29-1 and TRBJ2-4; D not resolved. Germline assignment: CDR1 SQVTM and CDR2 ANQGSEA. The V end lost 3 bases, the J end lost 3 bases, and 9 bases lay between the germline ends. The CDR3 contains 13 residues. CDR3 nucleotide sequence: TGCAGCGTTGACAAGGGCAACAAAAACATTCAGTACTTC. Protein sequence: CSVDKGNKNIQYF.

The sample holds a few counts of this clonotype. The chain carries TRBV20-1 and TRBJ2-5, with D tentatively TRBD1 (5 bases). This CDR3 region has 13 residues. CDR1 and CDR2 (germline): DFQATT, SNEGSKA (reference sequence). Trimming removed 6 bases from V and 5 bases from J, with 16 bases in between. This CDR3 is CSAGRGWAETQYF. CDR3 nucleotides: TGCAGTGCCGGAAGGGGCTGGGCGGAGACCCAGTACTTC.

The genes are TRBV6-1 and TRBJ1-2; D is undetermined. This CDR3 contains 13 residues. Germline lookup yields CDR1 MNHNS and CDR2 SASEGT. V lost 3 bases and J lost 4, with 9 bases in between. CDR3 coding DNA: TGTGCCAGCAGTGACCGCGCCATCTATGGCTACACCTTC. Its translation: CASSDRAIYGYTF.

The J gene is TRBJ2-1, the V gene TRBV27; 7 bases map to TRBD2. The V gene's germline CDR1 is MNHEY and CDR2 SMNVEV (reference sequence). With V trimmed by 4 bases and J by 3 bases, 6 bases remained unmatched. This CDR3 spans 15 amino acids. CDR3 protein: CASSYGGRIYNEQFF. Written as DNA, the CDR3 is TGTGCCAGCAGTTATGGCGGGAGAATCTACAATGAGCAGTTCTTC.

The chain combines TRBV2 with TRBJ1-5; D might be TRBD1 (5 bases). Trimming stripped 8 bases from V and 6 bases from J, with 17 bases between. This CDR3 spans 14 amino acids. In germline, CDR1 is SNHLY, CDR2 FYNNEI. CDR3 region: CASAMDGGGQPQHF. CDR3 coding DNA: TGTGCCAGCGCAATGGACGGCGGGGGTCAGCCCCAGCATTTT. The full variable domain, with the rest looked up from reference TRBV2 and TRBJ1-5, is EPEVTQTPSHQVTQMGQEVILRCVPISNHLYFYWYRQILGQKVEFLVSFYNNEISEKSEIFDDQFSVERPDGSNFTLKIRSTKLEDSAMYFCASAMDGGGQPQHFGDGTRLSIL.

This clonotype has more than one count but fewer than ten. This rearrangement joins TRBV4-3 to TRBJ2-3, with TRBD2 identical over 7 bases. The CDR3 consists of 15 residues. Germline assignment: CDR1 LGHNA and CDR2 YSLEER. The ends lost 1 base at V and 7 bases at J; junction bases unmatched: 8. In DNA, the CDR3 is TGCGCCAGCAGCCAAGTCCGTGGGGGGGAGAATACGCAGTATTTT. This translates into CASSQVRGGENTQYF.

This clonotype was counted a few times. This chain joins TRBV10-2 and TRBJ2-3, with 8 positions matching TRBD2. CDR3 length equals 16 residues. V dropped 0 bases and J dropped 5; count of bases not matched to a gene: 7. The germline V gene encodes CDR1 WSHSY and CDR2 SAAADI. CDR3 in DNA: TGCGCCAGCAGTGAGTCCCTAGCGGGCAACATAGATACGCAGTATTTT. This translates into CASSESLAGNIDTQYF.